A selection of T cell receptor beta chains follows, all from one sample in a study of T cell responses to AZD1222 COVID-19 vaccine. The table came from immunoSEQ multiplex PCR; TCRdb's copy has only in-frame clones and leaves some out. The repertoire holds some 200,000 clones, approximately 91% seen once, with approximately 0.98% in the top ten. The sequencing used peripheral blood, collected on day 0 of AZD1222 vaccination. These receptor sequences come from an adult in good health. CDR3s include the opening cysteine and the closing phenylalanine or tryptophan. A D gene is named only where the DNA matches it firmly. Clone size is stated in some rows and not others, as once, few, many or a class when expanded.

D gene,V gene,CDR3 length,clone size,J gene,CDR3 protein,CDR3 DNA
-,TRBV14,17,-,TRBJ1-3,CASSPDLVSISGNTIYF,TGTGCCAGCAGCCCCGACCTAGTGTCGATCTCTGGAAACACCATATATTTT
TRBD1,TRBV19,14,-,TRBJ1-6,CASSDRGLDSPLHF,TGTGCCAGTAGCGACAGGGGGCTTGATTCACCCCTCCACTTT
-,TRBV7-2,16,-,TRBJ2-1,CASSSTGTFNGDEQFF,TGTGCCAGCAGCTCCACCGGGACATTTAACGGGGATGAGCAGTTCTTC
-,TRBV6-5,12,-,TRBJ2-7,CASSRLRGEQYF,TGTGCCAGCAGCCGGCTCAGGGGCGAGCAGTACTTC
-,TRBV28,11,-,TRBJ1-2,CASSRNYGYTF,TGTGCCAGCAGCCGTAACTATGGCTACACCTTC
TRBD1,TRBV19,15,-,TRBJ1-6,CASRTIQGQGGPLHF,TGTGCCAGTAGAACAATCCAAGGACAGGGAGGACCCCTCCACTTT
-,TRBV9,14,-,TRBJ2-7,CASSATGFNYEQYF,TGTGCCAGCAGCGCAACCGGGTTCAACTACGAGCAGTACTTC
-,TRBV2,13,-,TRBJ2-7,CASSDRFAYEQYF,TGTGCCAGCAGTGACAGGTTTGCCTACGAGCAGTACTTC
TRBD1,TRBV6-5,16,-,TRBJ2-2,CASSSAGTGGTGELFF,TGTGCCAGCAGTTCCGCCGGGACAGGGGGCACCGGGGAGCTGTTTTTT
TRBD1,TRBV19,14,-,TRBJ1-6,CATEDRSNNSPLHF,TGTGCCACCGAGGACAGGTCCAATAATTCACCCCTCCACTTT
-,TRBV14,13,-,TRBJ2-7,CASSPGTNYEQYF,TGTGCCAGCAGCCCCGGGACAAACTACGAGCAGTACTTC
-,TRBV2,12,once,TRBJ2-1,CASSTNQIEQFF,TGTGCCAGCAGCACCAACCAAATAGAGCAGTTCTTC
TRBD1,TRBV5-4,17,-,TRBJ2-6,CASSPGTANSGANVLTF,TGTGCCAGCAGCCCGGGGACAGCCAACTCAGGGGCCAACGTCCTGACTTTC
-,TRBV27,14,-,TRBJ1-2,CASRTDRSNYGYTF,TGTGCCAGCAGAACGGACAGATCTAACTATGGCTACACCTTC
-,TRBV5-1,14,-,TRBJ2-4,CASSLAGAKNIQYF,TGCGCCAGCAGCTTGGCCGGAGCCAAAAACATTCAGTACTTC
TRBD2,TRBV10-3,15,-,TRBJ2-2,CAITDLAGGGGELFF,TGTGCCATCACGGATCTAGCGGGGGGCGGCGGGGAGCTGTTTTTT
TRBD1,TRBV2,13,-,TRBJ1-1,CASRQGAGTEAFF,TGTGCCAGCCGACAGGGGGCCGGCACTGAAGCTTTCTTT
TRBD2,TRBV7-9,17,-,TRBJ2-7,CASSLDGASGPLYEQYF,TGTGCCAGCAGCTTAGACGGGGCTAGCGGGCCGCTTTACGAGCAGTACTTC
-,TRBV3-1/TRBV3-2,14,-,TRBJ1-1,CASSQYHSNTEAFF,TGTGCCAGCAGCCAATATCACTCGAACACTGAAGCTTTCTTT
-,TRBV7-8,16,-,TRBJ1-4,CASSLAVYQGSEKLFF,TGTGCCAGCAGCTTAGCGGTATATCAGGGGAGTGAAAAACTGTTTTTT
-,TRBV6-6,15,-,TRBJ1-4,CASGGLVATNEKLFF,TGTGCCAGCGGGGGGCTAGTTGCAACTAATGAAAAACTGTTTTTT
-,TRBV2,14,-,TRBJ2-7,CASSHPGISYEQYF,TGTGCCAGCAGCCATCCTGGGATTTCCTACGAGCAGTACTTC
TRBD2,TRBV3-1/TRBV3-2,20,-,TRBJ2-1,CASSQERTSGYLLSYNEQFF,TGTGCCAGCAGCCAAGAAAGGACTAGCGGGTACTTGCTCTCCTACAATGAGCAGTTCTTC
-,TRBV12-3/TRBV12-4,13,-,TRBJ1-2,CASSLAGVRGYTF,TGTGCCAGCAGTTTAGCAGGGGTTCGTGGCTACACCTTC
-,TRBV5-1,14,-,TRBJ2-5,CASSPSTAAETQYF,TGCGCCAGCAGCCCGAGTACTGCTGCGGAGACCCAGTACTTC
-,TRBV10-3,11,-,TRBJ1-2,CAIRTGSGYTF,TGTGCCATCAGAACAGGGTCTGGCTACACCTTC
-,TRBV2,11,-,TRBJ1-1,CALGENTEAFF,TGTGCCCTTGGGGAGAACACTGAAGCTTTCTTT
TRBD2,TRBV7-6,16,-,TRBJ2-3,CASSFGAGGPGDTQYF,TGTGCCAGCAGCTTTGGTGCGGGAGGGCCGGGAGATACGCAGTATTTT
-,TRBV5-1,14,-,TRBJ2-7,CASSPAGPPYEQYF,TGCGCCAGCAGCCCCGCGGGCCCCCCCTACGAGCAGTACTTC
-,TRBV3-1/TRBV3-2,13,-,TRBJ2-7,CASSQLSLYEQYF,TGTGCCAGCAGCCAATTAAGCCTCTACGAGCAGTACTTC
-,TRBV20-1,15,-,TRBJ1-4,CSASLRTTTNEKLFF,TGCAGTGCTAGTCTCCGGACAACAACTAATGAAAAACTGTTTTTT
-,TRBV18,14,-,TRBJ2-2,CASSPSRNTGELFF,TGTGCCAGCTCACCGAGCAGAAACACCGGGGAGCTGTTTTTT
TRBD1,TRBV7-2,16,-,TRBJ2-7,CASSLASGQGPYEQYF,TGTGCCAGCAGCTTAGCTTCCGGACAGGGCCCCTACGAGCAGTACTTC
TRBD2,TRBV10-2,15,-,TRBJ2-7,CASFTWAGGRYEQYF,TGCGCCAGCTTCACATGGGCGGGAGGAAGATACGAGCAGTACTTC
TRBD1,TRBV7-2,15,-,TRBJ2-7,CASSPLQGTTYEQYF,TGTGCCAGCAGCCCATTACAGGGGACAACCTACGAGCAGTACTTC
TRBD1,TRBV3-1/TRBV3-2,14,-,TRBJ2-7,CASSLGDRLYEQYF,TGTGCCAGCAGCCTCGGGGACAGGCTCTACGAGCAGTACTTC
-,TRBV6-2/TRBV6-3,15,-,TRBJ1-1,CASSYAQQGDTEAFF,TGTGCCAGCAGTTACGCTCAACAGGGAGACACTGAAGCTTTCTTT
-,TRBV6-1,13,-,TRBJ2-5,CASSEGRGWTQYF,TGTGCCAGCAGTGAAGGTCGGGGATGGACCCAGTACTTC
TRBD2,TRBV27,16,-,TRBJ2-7,CASSPGTSGMRYEQYF,TGTGCCAGCAGTCCTGGGACTAGCGGGATGCGCTACGAGCAGTACTTC
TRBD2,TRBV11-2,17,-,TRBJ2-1,CASSLFLAGDRGNEQFF,TGTGCCAGCAGCTTATTCCTAGCGGGAGATCGGGGCAATGAGCAGTTCTTC
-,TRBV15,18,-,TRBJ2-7,CATSRDGGVFLNSYEQYF,TGTGCCACCAGCAGAGATGGGGGAGTCTTTCTGAACTCCTACGAGCAGTACTTC
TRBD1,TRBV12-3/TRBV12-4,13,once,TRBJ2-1,CARRDRPPSEQFF,TGTGCCAGAAGGGACAGGCCCCCCAGTGAGCAGTTCTTC
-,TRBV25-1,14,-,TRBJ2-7,CASSELTQLYEQYF,TGTGCCAGCAGTGAATTGACACAGCTCTACGAGCAGTACTTC
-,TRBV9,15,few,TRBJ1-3,CASSVTAGVLNTIYF,TGTGCCAGCAGCGTAACCGCGGGGGTTCTGAACACCATATATTTT
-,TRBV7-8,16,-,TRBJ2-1,CASSPTGGDRVDEQFF,TGTGCCAGCAGCCCCACCGGGGGGGACAGGGTCGATGAGCAGTTCTTC
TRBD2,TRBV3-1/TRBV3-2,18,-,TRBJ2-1,CASSRRSGGASSYNEQFF,TGTGCCAGCAGCCGGAGGAGCGGGGGGGCGAGCTCCTACAATGAGCAGTTCTTC
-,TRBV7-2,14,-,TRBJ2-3,CASSLRPGTDTQYF,TGTGCCAGCAGCCTCAGACCCGGGACAGATACGCAGTATTTT
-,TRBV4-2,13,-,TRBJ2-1,CASSPFVANEQFF,TGTGCCAGCAGCCCCTTTGTAGCAAATGAGCAGTTCTTC
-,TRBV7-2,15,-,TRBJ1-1,CASSLVVDGNTEAFF,TGTGCCAGCAGCTTAGTAGTGGATGGGAACACTGAAGCTTTCTTT